Described below is a single T cell receptor (beta chain) sequence and its context. The data are from a study of cytotoxic CD8 clonotypes in ibrutinib-treated CLL. TCRdb keeps only in-frame clones here, not all; method: immunoSEQ multiplex PCR. The sample records about 40,000 clones, about three quarters being singletons. The V and J ends lost 1 base and 7 bases respectively, with 8 bases between them. Germline assignment: CDR1 SGHNT and CDR2 YENEEA. The CDR3 loop spans 13 amino acids. The receptor comes from a human donor with chronic lymphocytic leukemia. The gene calls are TRBV11-3 and TRBJ2-1; D gene unclear. The sample here was PBMCs, taken at disease progression, from a patient treated with ibrutinib. CDR3 protein: CASSLAGRNEQFF. CDR3 bases: TGTGCCAGCAGCTTAGCAGGAAGGAATGAGCAGTTCTTC.